A selection of T cell receptor beta chains follows, all from one sample in a study of pediatric ulcerative colitis. Produced via immunoSEQ multiplex PCR; TCRdb's table is partial and in-frame only. This sample has tens of thousands of clones, with 75% found just once. Material for sequencing was gut tissue. The receptors shown here come from a boy aged 5 to 17 with severe ulcerative colitis. Both conserved end residues are part of each CDR3. A D gene is named only where the DNA matches it firmly. Some rows mark clone size as missing; the rest say once, few, many or name a class of expanded clone.

cdr3_length: 13; d_call: NA; clone_size: NA; v_call: TRBV7-3; j_call: TRBJ2-7; cdr3_aa: CASSSRRSYEQYF; cdr3_nt: TGTGCCAGCAGCAGTAGGCGTTCCTACGAGCAGTACTTC
cdr3_length: 16; d_call: NA; clone_size: NA; v_call: TRBV28; j_call: TRBJ2-7; cdr3_aa: CASSSRQAMAMDEQYF; cdr3_nt: TGTGCCAGCAGTTCTCGACAGGCGATGGCTATGGACGAGCAGTACTTC
cdr3_length: 13; d_call: NA; clone_size: NA; v_call: TRBV5-1; j_call: TRBJ2-5; cdr3_aa: CASSLTGRETQYF; cdr3_nt: TGCGCCAGCAGCTTGACAGGGAGGGAGACCCAGTACTTC
cdr3_length: 15; d_call: TRBD2; clone_size: NA; v_call: TRBV6-5; j_call: TRBJ2-7; cdr3_aa: CASSTSGGATYEQYF; cdr3_nt: TGTGCCAGCAGCACCAGCGGGGGGGCCACCTACGAGCAGTACTTC
cdr3_length: 14; d_call: TRBD1; clone_size: NA; v_call: TRBV9; j_call: TRBJ2-7; cdr3_aa: CASNRGGLPNEQYF; cdr3_nt: TGTGCCAGCAATCGAGGGGGCCTACCGAACGAGCAGTACTTC
cdr3_length: 14; d_call: NA; clone_size: once; v_call: TRBV5-1; j_call: TRBJ1-1; cdr3_aa: CASSLAGGGTEAFF; cdr3_nt: TGCGCCAGCAGCTTGGCAGGAGGAGGGACTGAAGCTTTCTTT
cdr3_length: 13; d_call: NA; clone_size: NA; v_call: TRBV7-2; j_call: TRBJ2-2; cdr3_aa: CASRLGEPGELFF; cdr3_nt: TGTGCCAGCAGGCTTGGGGAGCCCGGGGAGCTGTTTTTT
cdr3_length: 15; d_call: NA; clone_size: NA; v_call: TRBV6-6; j_call: TRBJ2-3; cdr3_aa: CASSYLGRATDTQYF; cdr3_nt: TGTGCCAGCAGCTACCTTGGGCGGGCCACAGATACGCAGTATTTT
cdr3_length: 13; d_call: NA; clone_size: NA; v_call: TRBV11-2; j_call: TRBJ1-1; cdr3_aa: CASSPSEGTEAFF; cdr3_nt: TGTGCCAGCAGCCCGTCCGAGGGTACTGAAGCTTTCTTT
cdr3_length: 15; d_call: TRBD1; clone_size: NA; v_call: TRBV7-8; j_call: TRBJ1-2; cdr3_aa: CASSSTQGQGYGYTF; cdr3_nt: TGTGCCAGCAGCTCAACCCAAGGACAGGGGTATGGCTACACCTTC
cdr3_length: 13; d_call: NA; clone_size: few; v_call: TRBV25-1; j_call: TRBJ1-5; cdr3_aa: CASSETEDQPQHF; cdr3_nt: TGTGCCAGCAGTGAAACCGAGGATCAGCCCCAGCATTTT
cdr3_length: 13; d_call: NA; clone_size: NA; v_call: TRBV7-6; j_call: TRBJ1-4; cdr3_aa: CASSLEDGEKLFF; cdr3_nt: TGTGCCAGCAGCTTAGAGGATGGGGAAAAACTGTTTTTT
cdr3_length: 15; d_call: NA; clone_size: few; v_call: TRBV11-2; j_call: TRBJ1-2; cdr3_aa: CASSLEPSAGYGYTF; cdr3_nt: TGTGCCAGCAGCTTAGAACCCAGTGCTGGCTATGGCTACACCTTC
cdr3_length: 14; d_call: TRBD2; clone_size: NA; v_call: TRBV25-1; j_call: TRBJ2-3; cdr3_aa: CASSDGLATDTQYF; cdr3_nt: TGTGCCAGCAGTGATGGACTAGCGACAGATACGCAGTATTTT
cdr3_length: 16; d_call: TRBD1; clone_size: NA; v_call: TRBV15; j_call: TRBJ2-7; cdr3_aa: CATSRVSGQGIYEQYF; cdr3_nt: TGTGCCACCAGCAGAGTGTCCGGACAGGGAATCTACGAGCAGTACTTC
cdr3_length: 16; d_call: NA; clone_size: NA; v_call: TRBV4-1; j_call: TRBJ2-1; cdr3_aa: CASSPGWGATYNEQFF; cdr3_nt: TGCGCCAGCAGCCCCGGGTGGGGGGCAACATACAATGAGCAGTTCTTC
cdr3_length: 16; d_call: TRBD2; clone_size: NA; v_call: TRBV4-2; j_call: TRBJ2-1; cdr3_aa: CASSQGGRGSANEQFF; cdr3_nt: TGTGCCAGCAGCCAAGGTGGGCGGGGGTCGGCCAATGAGCAGTTCTTC
cdr3_length: 11; d_call: NA; clone_size: NA; v_call: TRBV6-1; j_call: TRBJ2-7; cdr3_aa: CASRGLYEQYF; cdr3_nt: TGTGCCAGCAGGGGACTTTACGAGCAGTACTTC
cdr3_length: 17; d_call: TRBD2; clone_size: NA; v_call: TRBV2; j_call: TRBJ2-5; cdr3_aa: CASLRQERGVAEETQYF; cdr3_nt: TGTGCCAGCCTGAGGCAAGAGCGGGGGGTGGCGGAAGAGACCCAGTACTTC
cdr3_length: 16; d_call: TRBD1; clone_size: NA; v_call: TRBV7-6; j_call: TRBJ2-7; cdr3_aa: CASSKISGTGSYEQYF; cdr3_nt: TGTGCCAGCAGCAAAATTTCCGGGACAGGGTCCTACGAGCAGTACTTC
cdr3_length: 15; d_call: TRBD1; clone_size: NA; v_call: TRBV28; j_call: TRBJ1-1; cdr3_aa: CASSLVQGRYTEAFF; cdr3_nt: TGTGCCAGCAGTTTGGTACAGGGGAGGTACACTGAAGCTTTCTTT
cdr3_length: 13; d_call: TRBD1; clone_size: NA; v_call: TRBV29-1; j_call: TRBJ1-4; cdr3_aa: CSVEGTGYEKLFF; cdr3_nt: TGCAGCGTTGAGGGGACAGGGTACGAAAAACTGTTTTTT
cdr3_length: 13; d_call: NA; clone_size: NA; v_call: TRBV6-6; j_call: TRBJ1-1; cdr3_aa: CASSLQMNTEAFF; cdr3_nt: TGTGCCAGCAGTTTACAGATGAACACTGAAGCTTTCTTT
cdr3_length: 14; d_call: TRBD2; clone_size: few; v_call: TRBV11-3; j_call: TRBJ2-1; cdr3_aa: CASSHRTSSYEQFF; cdr3_nt: TGTGCCAGCAGCCACAGGACTAGTAGCTATGAGCAGTTCTTC
cdr3_length: 15; d_call: TRBD1; clone_size: NA; v_call: TRBV5-1; j_call: TRBJ1-2; cdr3_aa: CASSSQGVFNYGYTF; cdr3_nt: TGCGCCAGCAGCTCGCAGGGGGTATTTAACTATGGCTACACCTTC
cdr3_length: 16; d_call: NA; clone_size: NA; v_call: TRBV4-1; j_call: TRBJ1-6; cdr3_aa: CASSQVGSSYNSPLHF; cdr3_nt: TGCGCCAGCAGCCAAGTAGGGAGCTCCTATAATTCACCCCTCCACTTT
cdr3_length: 15; d_call: TRBD1; clone_size: NA; v_call: TRBV7-3; j_call: TRBJ2-1; cdr3_aa: CASSPGTGGAEEQFF; cdr3_nt: TGTGCCAGCAGCCCCGGGACAGGGGGCGCAGAGGAGCAGTTCTTC
cdr3_length: 14; d_call: NA; clone_size: NA; v_call: TRBV18; j_call: TRBJ1-4; cdr3_aa: CASSPAGSSEKLFF; cdr3_nt: TGTGCCAGCTCACCGGCGGGGAGCAGCGAAAAACTGTTTTTT
cdr3_length: 12; d_call: NA; clone_size: NA; v_call: TRBV7-2; j_call: TRBJ2-3; cdr3_aa: CASSLAADTQYF; cdr3_nt: TGTGCCAGCAGCTTAGCGGCAGATACGCAGTATTTT
cdr3_length: 13; d_call: NA; clone_size: few; v_call: TRBV18; j_call: TRBJ2-2; cdr3_aa: CASSSYGPGELFF; cdr3_nt: TGTGCCAGCTCATCTTACGGGCCCGGGGAGCTGTTTTTT
cdr3_length: 15; d_call: NA; clone_size: NA; v_call: TRBV7-3; j_call: TRBJ2-1; cdr3_aa: CASSLMKTMDNEQFF; cdr3_nt: TGTGCCAGCAGCTTAATGAAGACGATGGACAATGAGCAGTTCTTC
cdr3_length: 16; d_call: NA; clone_size: NA; v_call: TRBV4-2; j_call: TRBJ1-3; cdr3_aa: CASSQEIRLTGNTIYF; cdr3_nt: TGTGCCAGCAGCCAAGAAATCAGATTGACTGGAAACACCATATATTTT
cdr3_length: 15; d_call: NA; clone_size: NA; v_call: TRBV19; j_call: TRBJ2-3; cdr3_aa: CASSISTGPLNTQYF; cdr3_nt: TGTGCCAGTAGTATTAGTACGGGGCCCCTGAATACGCAGTATTTT
cdr3_length: 14; d_call: NA; clone_size: NA; v_call: TRBV6-5; j_call: TRBJ1-5; cdr3_aa: CASSYSLTGQPQHF; cdr3_nt: TGTGCCAGCAGTTACTCACTAACTGGGCAGCCCCAGCATTTT
cdr3_length: 14; d_call: NA; clone_size: NA; v_call: TRBV30; j_call: TRBJ1-1; cdr3_aa: CACTTGGGYTEAFF; cdr3_nt: TGTGCCTGTACAACCGGGGGGGGATACACTGAAGCTTTCTTT
cdr3_length: 15; d_call: NA; clone_size: NA; v_call: TRBV12-5; j_call: TRBJ2-7; cdr3_aa: CASGLEPVYSYEQYF; cdr3_nt: TGTGCTAGTGGTTTGGAGCCAGTGTACTCCTACGAGCAGTACTTC
cdr3_length: 16; d_call: TRBD1; clone_size: NA; v_call: TRBV5-1; j_call: TRBJ1-1; cdr3_aa: CASSFVTGEGGTEAFF; cdr3_nt: TGCGCCAGCAGCTTTGTGACAGGGGAAGGAGGCACTGAAGCTTTCTTT
cdr3_length: 14; d_call: NA; clone_size: few; v_call: TRBV5-1; j_call: TRBJ1-2; cdr3_aa: CASSLGTVSYGYTF; cdr3_nt: TGCGCCAGCAGCTTGGGGACAGTTTCGTATGGCTACACCTTC
cdr3_length: 14; d_call: TRBD1; clone_size: NA; v_call: TRBV27; j_call: TRBJ1-3; cdr3_aa: CASNQGAKANTIYF; cdr3_nt: TGTGCCAGCAACCAGGGGGCTAAGGCGAACACCATATATTTT
cdr3_length: 16; d_call: TRBD2; clone_size: NA; v_call: TRBV5-4; j_call: TRBJ2-1; cdr3_aa: CASTRSGGGHYNEQFF; cdr3_nt: TGTGCCAGCACACGAAGTGGCGGGGGGCACTACAATGAGCAGTTCTTC
cdr3_length: 11; d_call: NA; clone_size: NA; v_call: TRBV6-1; j_call: TRBJ2-1; cdr3_aa: CAIFGRGEQFF; cdr3_nt: TGTGCCATCTTTGGCCGGGGTGAGCAGTTCTTC
cdr3_length: 17; d_call: NA; clone_size: NA; v_call: TRBV7-9; j_call: TRBJ1-3; cdr3_aa: CASSWIQAYDSGNTIYF; cdr3_nt: TGTGCCAGCAGCTGGATTCAGGCGTACGACTCTGGAAACACCATATATTTT
cdr3_length: 14; d_call: NA; clone_size: NA; v_call: TRBV6-1; j_call: TRBJ2-7; cdr3_aa: CASSPGPASYEQYF; cdr3_nt: TGTGCCAGCAGCCCCGGGCCTGCCTCCTACGAGCAGTACTTC
cdr3_length: 13; d_call: NA; clone_size: NA; v_call: TRBV5-1; j_call: TRBJ2-1; cdr3_aa: CASSPSELGEQFF; cdr3_nt: TGCGCCAGCAGCCCAAGCGAGCTCGGGGAGCAGTTCTTC
cdr3_length: 13; d_call: NA; clone_size: NA; v_call: TRBV7-9; j_call: TRBJ1-3; cdr3_aa: CASSPPRTGAIYF; cdr3_nt: TGTGCCAGCAGCCCGCCTCGAACCGGCGCCATATATTTT
cdr3_length: 16; d_call: NA; clone_size: NA; v_call: TRBV11-2; j_call: TRBJ2-7; cdr3_aa: CASSSWTRSASYEQYF; cdr3_nt: TGTGCCAGCAGCTCCTGGACACGTTCTGCCTCCTACGAGCAGTACTTC
cdr3_length: 15; d_call: NA; clone_size: NA; v_call: TRBV9; j_call: TRBJ2-2; cdr3_aa: CASSVAGKETGELFF; cdr3_nt: TGTGCCAGCAGCGTAGCGGGCAAAGAGACCGGGGAGCTGTTTTTT
cdr3_length: 13; d_call: TRBD2; clone_size: NA; v_call: TRBV7-3; j_call: TRBJ2-5; cdr3_aa: CASSFSGEETQYF; cdr3_nt: TGTGCCAGCAGCTTTAGCGGGGAAGAGACCCAGTACTTC
cdr3_length: 13; d_call: NA; clone_size: NA; v_call: TRBV4-1; j_call: TRBJ2-7; cdr3_aa: CASSQRWKDEQYF; cdr3_nt: TGCGCCAGCAGCCAACGTTGGAAAGACGAGCAGTACTTC